This T cell receptor beta chain was sequenced in a study of blood T cell repertoires in COVID-19. V shed 8 bases and J 3 bases; nucleotides not matched to a gene: 6. There are 15 residues in the CDR3. Germline assignment: CDR1 WSHSY and CDR2 SAAADI. The assay was immunoSEQ multiplex PCR, and TCRdb's table has in-frame clones only and misses some. This sample carries 100,000 to 150,000 clones, 80% to 90% of them seen once, and the ten largest clones take approximately 3.3%. The rearrangement uses TRBV10-2 and TRBJ1-4, with 10 bases fitting TRBD1. The sample was peripheral blood. The receptor comes from a woman aged 55-69 years with acute or convalescent COVID-19. The CDR3 spells CASLGQGTPNEKLFF. CDR3 nucleotide sequence: TGCGCCAGCTTGGGACAGGGGACCCCTAATGAAAAACTGTTTTTT.